This T cell receptor beta chain was retrieved from a study of OX40 agonist ivuxolimab in advanced cancers. Study-wide context: The drug used for patients, ivuxolimab, was an agonistic anti-OX40 (CD134) antibody.

This clone was seen just once. Between the trimmed V and J ends, which lost 2 bases and 1 base, there was a span of 14 bases. Germline lookup yields CDR1 SGHNT and CDR2 YYREEE (reference sequence). This CDR3 region has 16 residues. Some clones are missing from TCRdb's copy, which holds only in-frame ones; the method was immunoSEQ multiplex PCR. The sample carries 82,000 or so clones, roughly 89% recorded once. Sequenced here: CD4+ or CD8+ T cells sorted from blood, sampled in a trial of the OX40 agonist ivuxolimab. The V call is TRBV5-4, the J call TRBJ2-3; maybe TRBD2 (5 bases). This TCR came from an adult with an advanced solid tumor such as melanoma, head and neck, liver or kidney cancer. The CDR3: CASSFVAPAGTDTQYF. CDR3 bases: TGTGCCAGCAGCTTCGTCGCACCAGCGGGCACAGATACGCAGTATTTT. The whole variable domain, filled in from reference TRBV5-4 and TRBJ2-3, reads ETGVTQSPTHLIKTRGQQVTLRCSSQSGHNTVSWYQQALGQGPQFIFQYYREEENGRGNFPPRFSGLQFPNYSSELNVNALELDDSALYLCASSFVAPAGTDTQYFGPGTRLTVL.